Below, 25 T cell receptor beta chains from the same sample are listed, as sequenced in a study of T cell changes during pregnancy in multiple sclerosis. Clones were sequenced by immunoSEQ multiplex PCR, and TCRdb holds only the in-frame ones, with some missing. The table has more than 65,000 clones, about 88% seen once. Sample: peripheral blood, taken before pregnancy. Source of these receptors: a female donor with multiple sclerosis, enrolled in a pregnancy study.

The chain recombines TRBV28 with TRBJ1-5; D is unclear. The CDR3 runs to 12 residues. With 5 bases removed from V and 4 bases from J, the gap between germline ends came to 6 bases. Per the germline V gene, CDR1 is MDHEN and CDR2 is SYDVKM. CDR3 bases: TGTGCCAGCAGTGAGCAAAATCAGCCCCAGCATTTT. It encodes CASSEQNQPQHF.

V usage is TRBV19 and J usage is TRBJ1-2; D is possibly TRBD1 (6 bases). The germline CDR1 and CDR2 sequences are LNHDA and SQIVND (reference sequence). This CDR3 comprises 12 residues. The V and J ends lost 6 bases and 4 bases respectively, with 9 bases between them. The CDR3 region has the DNA TGTGCCAGTAGGGACAGAGGCTATGGCTACACCTTC. It is translated as CASRDRGYGYTF.

This rearrangement joins TRBV7-2 to TRBJ2-5, with 8 bases identical to TRBD2. Germline CDR1 reads SGHTA; CDR2 reads FQGNSA. The V segment lost 5 bases and the J segment 7 bases; nucleotides outside the gene matches: 6. CDR3 length: 13 amino acids. CDR3 residues: CASSPLAVLTQYF. The CDR3 DNA reads TGTGCCAGCAGCCCACTAGCGGTGCTGACCCAGTACTTC.

The chain joins TRBV6-1 to TRBJ2-7, with 9 bases aligning to TRBD2. The CDR3 contains 15 residues. V was clipped by 2 bases and J by 6 bases; unmatched bases: 8. CDR1 is MNHNS, CDR2 SASEGT, per germline. CDR3 in amino acids: CASSEKSGGSSEQYF. The CDR3 DNA follows: TGTGCCAGCAGTGAAAAAAGCGGGGGGTCGTCCGAGCAGTACTTC.

V gene TRBV19 combines with J gene TRBJ1-2; 10 bases match TRBD1. Germline V gene sequence: CDR1 LNHDA, CDR2 SQIVND (reference sequence). The CDR3 has 13 amino acids. V lost 8 bases to trimming and J lost 8 bases; unmatched junction nucleotides: 8. CDR3 coding DNA: TGTGCCAGTTCAGGAGGGACAGGGGACGGCTACACCTTC. Its protein product is CASSGGTGDGYTF.

The table lists this clone with a count of one. The chain uses TRBV5-1 and TRBJ2-3; 10 bases match TRBD2. V gave up 0 bases and J gave up 4 bases; unmatched junction bases: 5. The CDR3 loop spans 16 amino acids. Germline-derived CDR1 and CDR2 are SGHRS and YFSETQ. The CDR3 region has the DNA TGCGCCAGCAGCTTGGGTCTAGCGGGAGTTTCAGATACGCAGTATTTT. Translating it yields CASSLGLAGVSDTQYF.

This clone is a singleton in its sample. The chain uses TRBV4-3 and TRBJ1-6; 9 bases are a match to TRBD1. The CDR3 is 15 amino acids. Germline assignment: CDR1 LGHNA and CDR2 YSLEER. Trimming cost V 1 base and J 10 bases; bases outside gene matches: 5. The CDR3 DNA sequence: TGCGCCAGCAGCCAAGGGACAGGGGTGAAATCACCCCTCCACTTT. This codes for CASSQGTGVKSPLHF.

The chain recombines TRBV7-9 with TRBJ2-1; 10 bases are a match to TRBD1. Germline values: CDR1 SEHNR, CDR2 FQNEAQ (reference sequence). The CDR3 spans 16 residues. The junction had 11 bases not matched to a gene; V was cut back by 5 bases and J by 7 bases. The CDR3 DNA sequence: TGTGCCAGCAGCCCCGCCGGGACAGGGGAGGGGAATGAGCAGTTCTTC. It codes for CASSPAGTGEGNEQFF.

The chain has TRBV7-9 and TRBJ1-2, with D tentatively TRBD1 (5 bases). The CDR3 consists of 15 residues. Germline values: CDR1 SEHNR, CDR2 FQNEAQ (reference sequence). Deletions cut 5 bases from V and 0 bases from J, with 13 bases between. The CDR3 region is CASSPITGSNYGYTF. The CDR3 nucleotides are TGTGCCAGCAGCCCTATTACAGGCTCTAACTATGGCTACACCTTC.

The chain combines TRBV19 with TRBJ1-5, with TRBD1 matching 7 bases. The length of the CDR3 is 17 residues. Germline V lookup: CDR1 LNHDA, CDR2 SQIVND (reference sequence). V shed 4 bases, J shed 3 bases, and the junction held 12 bases outside the gene matches. CDR3 nucleotides: TGTGCCAGTAGTAAAGGTGAGGGGGCGACAGCCAATCAGCCCCAGCATTTT. Translated: CASSKGEGATANQPQHF.

This chain uses TRBV6-1 with TRBJ1-4; D gene unclear. Germline-derived CDR1 and CDR2 are MNHNS and SASEGT. The V gene lost 4 bases and the J gene lost 6 bases, with 18 bases spanning the gap. This CDR3 region has 16 residues. The CDR3, as DNA: TGTGCCAGCAGTGGGTGGGCAAGGCGGGAGGATGAAAAACTGTTTTTT. Amino acid sequence: CASSGWARREDEKLFF.

For this clone: The sample carries other DNA sequences with the same CDR3. This chain links TRBV13 with TRBJ1-2, with 9 positions matching TRBD1. With 9 bases clipped from V and 2 bases from J, the junction kept 7 bases outside the gene matches. This CDR3 contains 14 residues. Germline values: CDR1 PRHDT, CDR2 FYEKMQ (reference sequence). The CDR3 reads CASSLGQGNYGYTF. CDR3 nucleotides: TGTGCCAGTAGCCTCGGACAGGGGAACTATGGCTACACCTTC.

The chain carries TRBV27 and TRBJ1-1, with TRBD1 identical over 10 bases. Germline loops: CDR1 MNHEY, CDR2 SMNVEV (reference sequence). The CDR3 is 13 residues long. V was pared by 6 bases and J by 3 bases, with 1 base of the junction left unmatched. Here the CDR3 DNA reads TGTGCCAGCAGGACAGGGGGCTACACTGAAGCTTTCTTT. Translating gives CASRTGGYTEAFF.

Many counts were recorded for this clone. The chain joins TRBV14 to TRBJ1-6; a possible D gene is TRBD1 (6 bases). This CDR3 comprises 14 residues. The ends were cut back, 4 bases at V and 9 bases at J, with 13 bases in the middle. From germline, CDR1 is SGHDN and CDR2 FVKESK. This CDR3 is CASSLLQGTSPLHF. As DNA, the CDR3 is TGTGCCAGCAGCCTATTACAGGGAACTTCACCCCTCCACTTT.

The chain employs TRBV2 and TRBJ2-6; 10 nucleotides align to TRBD1. CDR1 and CDR2 (germline): SNHLY, FYNNEI. Trimming took 6 bases from V and 0 from J; bases not matched to a gene: 14. CDR3 length equals 20 residues. CDR3 coding DNA: TGTGCCAGCAGAGCAGGGACAGGGGCCCCCCGGTCCTCTGGGGCCAACGTCCTGACTTTC. This translates into CASRAGTGAPRSSGANVLTF.

The chain recombines TRBV5-4 with TRBJ1-2; maybe TRBD1 (5 bases). V was cut by 4 bases and J by 6 bases, with 19 bases left in between. This CDR3 comprises 15 residues. CDR1 is SGHNT and CDR2 is YYREEE in the germline V gene (reference sequence). CDR3 sequence reads: CASSPSQGSTNGYTF. Here the CDR3 DNA reads TGTGCCAGCAGCCCCTCCCAGGGTAGTACAAATGGCTACACCTTC.

The J gene is TRBJ1-4, the V gene TRBV2, with 11 bases that match TRBD1. There are 15 residues in the CDR3. From germline, CDR1 is SNHLY and CDR2 FYNNEI. With V trimmed by 7 bases and J by 7 bases, 8 bases remained unmatched. CDR3 sequence: CASKLSGTGGEKLFF. CDR3 sequence (DNA): TGTGCCAGCAAACTTTCCGGGACAGGGGGTGAAAAACTGTTTTTT.

J is TRBJ1-2 and V is TRBV5-4; 9 bases match TRBD1. Trimming cost V 4 bases and J 0 bases; bases outside gene matches: 7. Germline lookup yields CDR1 SGHNT and CDR2 YYREEE (reference sequence). This CDR3 has 16 amino acids. The CDR3 sequence: CASSGGQGLSNYGYTF. The CDR3 coding sequence is TGTGCCAGCAGCGGAGGACAGGGGTTGTCTAACTATGGCTACACCTTC.

This chain connects TRBV28 to TRBJ1-2; 10 bases are a match to TRBD1. The CDR3 consists of 13 residues. The V and J ends lost 4 bases and 8 bases, in that order; junction bases with no gene match: 4. Germline V gene sequence: CDR1 MDHEN, CDR2 SYDVKM. CDR3 protein: CASSSGTGEGYTF. The CDR3 DNA reads as TGTGCCAGCAGTTCCGGGACAGGGGAAGGCTACACCTTC.

The chain couples TRBV6-5 to TRBJ2-5, with 13 nucleotides matching TRBD2. Trimming cost V 5 bases and J 5 bases; bases outside gene matches: 5. There are 15 residues in the CDR3. From germline, CDR1 is MNHEY and CDR2 SVGAGI. The CDR3 loop is CASSPWTSGGETQYF. For the CDR3, the DNA is TGTGCCAGCAGTCCTTGGACTAGCGGGGGCGAGACCCAGTACTTC.

The chain recombines TRBV6-1 with TRBJ1-1; 9 positions match TRBD1. CDR1 and CDR2 from the germline V gene are MNHNS and SASEGT. Germline trimming cut 6 bases from V and 4 bases from J; bases unmatched to any gene: 9. The CDR3 covers 15 residues. The CDR3 DNA reads TGTGCCAGCAGCCTAGACGGGACAGGGCCCACTGAAGCTTTCTTT. Its protein product is CASSLDGTGPTEAFF.

The chain employs TRBV4-3 and TRBJ2-7; D remains unclear. Germline assignment: CDR1 LGHNA and CDR2 YSLEER. The CDR3 has 14 amino acids. The germline V and J ends were trimmed by 3 bases and 3 bases, with 12 bases remaining between them. The CDR3 nucleotides read TGCGCCAGCAGCCAGTTTGCGGAGAGCTACGAGCAGTACTTC. Amino acids: CASSQFAESYEQYF.

This clone was seen once. The chain couples TRBV7-9 to TRBJ1-1; D is ambiguous. CDR3 length: 15 amino acids. Per the germline V gene, CDR1 is SEHNR and CDR2 is FQNEAQ (reference sequence). V was pared by 7 bases and J by 3 bases, with 18 bases between. The CDR3 region is CASTLSGNPDTEAFF. CDR3 DNA sequence: TGTGCCAGCACTCTCAGCGGGAACCCGGACACTGAAGCTTTCTTT.

This chain links TRBV19 with TRBJ1-5; 7 positions match TRBD1. The CDR3 covers 15 residues. Germline V gives CDR1 LNHDA, CDR2 SQIVND (reference sequence). The ends lost 4 bases at V and 4 bases at J; junction bases unmatched: 7. The CDR3: CASSNTQGWNQPQHF. Here the CDR3 DNA reads TGTGCCAGTAGTAATACACAGGGGTGGAATCAGCCCCAGCATTTT.

V usage is TRBV15 and J usage is TRBJ2-1, with TRBD2 matching 8 bases. The J segment lost 7 bases and the V segment lost 5 bases, leaving 13 bases of the junction unmatched. The CDR3 length is 16 residues. CDR1 is LNHNV, CDR2 YYDKDF, per germline (reference sequence). In nucleotides, the CDR3 is TGTGCCACCAGCTTGGGATCCGGGAGGGGGGTAAATGAGCAGTTCTTC. Translating it yields CATSLGSGRGVNEQFF.